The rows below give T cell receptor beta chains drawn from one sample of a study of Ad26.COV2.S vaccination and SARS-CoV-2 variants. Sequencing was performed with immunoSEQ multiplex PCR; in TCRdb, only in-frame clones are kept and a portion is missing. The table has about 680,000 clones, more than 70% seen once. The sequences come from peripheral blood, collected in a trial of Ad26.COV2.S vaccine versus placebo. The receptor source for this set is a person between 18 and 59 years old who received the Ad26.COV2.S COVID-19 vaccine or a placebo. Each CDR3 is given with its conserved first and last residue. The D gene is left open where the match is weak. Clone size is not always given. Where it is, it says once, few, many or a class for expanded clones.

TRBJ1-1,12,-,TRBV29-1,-,TGCAGCGTTGAAGTCGTCAACACTGAAGCTTTCTTT,CSVEVVNTEAFF
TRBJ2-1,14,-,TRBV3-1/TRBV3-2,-,TGTGCCAGCAGCCAAGCTCCGGGCTCCAATGAGCAGTTCTTC,CASSQAPGSNEQFF
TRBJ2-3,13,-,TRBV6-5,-,TGTGCCGGATCGATTGGAACATGGGATACGCAGTATTTT,CAGSIGTWDTQYF
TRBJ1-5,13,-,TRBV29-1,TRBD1,TGCAGCGTTGAAGAGGGACAGGGTCAGCCCCAGCATTTT,CSVEEGQGQPQHF
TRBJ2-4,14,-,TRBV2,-,TGTGCCAGCAGTGGTCAGATAGCCAAAAACATTCAGTACTTC,CASSGQIAKNIQYF
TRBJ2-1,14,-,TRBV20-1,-,TGCAGTGCTAGTGGAGGAAGCTCCTACAATGAGCAGTTCTTC,CSASGGSSYNEQFF
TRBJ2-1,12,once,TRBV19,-,TGTGCCAGTACCCAGGGAGGCAATGAGCAGTTCTTC,CASTQGGNEQFF
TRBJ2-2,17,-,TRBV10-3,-,TGTGCCATCAGTGAGTCGACAGCCCCCTCGAACACCGGGGAGCTGTTTTTT,CAISESTAPSNTGELFF
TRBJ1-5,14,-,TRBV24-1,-,TGTGCCACCAGTGGTAGGGGGAGTAATCAGCCCCAGCATTTT,CATSGRGSNQPQHF
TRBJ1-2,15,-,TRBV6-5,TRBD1,TGTGCCAGCAGTCGACAGGGAGTGGGGGACTATGGCTACACCTTC,CASSRQGVGDYGYTF
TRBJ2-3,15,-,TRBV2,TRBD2,TGTGCCAGCAGTGAATTAAGACTAGCCACAGATACGCAGTATTTT,CASSELRLATDTQYF
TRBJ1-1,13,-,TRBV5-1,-,TGCGCCAGCAGCTCGGGGCAATTGACTGAAGCTTTCTTT,CASSSGQLTEAFF
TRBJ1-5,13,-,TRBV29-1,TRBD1,TGCAGCGTCCAGGGACAGCCCAATCAGCCCCAGCATTTT,CSVQGQPNQPQHF
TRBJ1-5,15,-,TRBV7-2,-,TGTGCCAGCAGCCGTCAGACAAATTCTTATCAGCCCCAGCATTTT,CASSRQTNSYQPQHF
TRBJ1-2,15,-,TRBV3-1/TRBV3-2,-,TGTGCCAGCAGCCAAGCCACGTTGCGTGTGAATGGCTACACCTTC,CASSQATLRVNGYTF
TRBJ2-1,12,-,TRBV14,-,TGTGCCAGCACCTATTCAGGCAATGAGCAGTTCTTC,CASTYSGNEQFF
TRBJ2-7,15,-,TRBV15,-,TGTGCCACCAGCAGAGCCGACCCAATTGGGGACGAGCAGTACTTC,CATSRADPIGDEQYF
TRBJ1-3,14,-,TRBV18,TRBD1,TGTGCCAGCTCACAGGGGGCGTCTGGAAACACCATATATTTT,CASSQGASGNTIYF
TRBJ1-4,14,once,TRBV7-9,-,TGTGCCTTCTACGCGGCCGACTCTAATGAAAAACTGTTTTTT,CAFYAADSNEKLFF
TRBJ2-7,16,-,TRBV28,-,TGTGCCAGCAGTTTAGAAGTTCAGTTATCTATATACGAGCAGTACTTC,CASSLEVQLSIYEQYF
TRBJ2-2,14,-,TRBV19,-,TGTGCCAGTAGTGGCTCGACATACACCGGGGAGCTGTTTTTT,CASSGSTYTGELFF
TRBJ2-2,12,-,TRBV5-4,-,TGTGCCAGCCCCCGGGAGACCGGGGAGCTGTTTTTT,CASPRETGELFF
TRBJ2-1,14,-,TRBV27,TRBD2,TGTGCCAGCAGTTTAAGTAGCGGGAGCGATGAGCAGTTCTTC,CASSLSSGSDEQFF
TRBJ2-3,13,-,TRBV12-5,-,TGTGCTAGTCTGAAAAGCAGCACAGATACGCAGTATTTT,CASLKSSTDTQYF
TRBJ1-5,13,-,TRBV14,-,TGTGCCAGCAGCCAAGATCTAGATCAGCCCCAGCATTTT,CASSQDLDQPQHF
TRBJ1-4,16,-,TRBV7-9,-,TGTGCCAGCAGCTTCGGGGATCTGAAGACTAATGAAAAACTGTTTTTT,CASSFGDLKTNEKLFF
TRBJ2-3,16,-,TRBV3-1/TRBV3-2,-,TGTGCCAGCAGCCACTCTATGGGGGCCAGCACAGATACGCAGTATTTT,CASSHSMGASTDTQYF
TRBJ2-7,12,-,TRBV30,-,TGTGCCTGGAAGTCCCAGGGCTACGAGCAGTACTTC,CAWKSQGYEQYF
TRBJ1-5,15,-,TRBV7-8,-,TGTGCCAGCAGCCGAGAAGGGGCGCGTAATCAGCCCCAGCATTTT,CASSREGARNQPQHF
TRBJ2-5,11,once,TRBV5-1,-,TGCGCCAGCAGCCTAGAAGAGACCCAGTACTTC,CASSLEETQYF
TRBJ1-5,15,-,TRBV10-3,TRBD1,TGTGCCATCAGTGGCGGACAGGGGACAGCTCAGCCCCAGCATTTT,CAISGGQGTAQPQHF
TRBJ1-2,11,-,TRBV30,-,TGTGCCTGGAGTGTGGGGGGGACGGACCTCTTC,CAWSVGGTDLF
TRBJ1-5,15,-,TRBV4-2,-,TGTGCCAGCAGCCAAGAATCAGGGGCCGGTCAGCCCCAGCATTTT,CASSQESGAGQPQHF
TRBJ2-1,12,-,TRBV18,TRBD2,TGTGCCAGCTCACGGGGAGGGCATGAGCAGTTCTTC,CASSRGGHEQFF
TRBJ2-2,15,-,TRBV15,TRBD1,TGTGCCACCCGCCGGGACAGGGAGGACACCGGGGAGCTGTTTTTT,CATRRDREDTGELFF
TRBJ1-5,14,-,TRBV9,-,TGTGCCAGCAGCGTAGGGCAGCGCAATCAGCCCCAGCATTTT,CASSVGQRNQPQHF
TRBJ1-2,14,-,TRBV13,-,TGTGCCAGCAGCGAAGATCACAGCGTCTATGGCTACACCTTC,CASSEDHSVYGYTF
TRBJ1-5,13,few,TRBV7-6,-,TGTGCCAGCAGCTTAGAACAGAGACAGCCCCAGCATTTT,CASSLEQRQPQHF
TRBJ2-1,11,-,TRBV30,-,TGTGTCTCGTACTCCTACAATGAGCAGTTCTTC,CVSYSYNEQFF
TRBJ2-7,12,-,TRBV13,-,TGTGCCAGCAGTCCCGGCACCTACGAGCAGTACTTC,CASSPGTYEQYF
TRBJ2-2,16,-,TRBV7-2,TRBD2,TGTGCCAGCAGCTTAGCGGCCGGCGGGGGAACCGGGGAGCTGTTTTTT,CASSLAAGGGTGELFF
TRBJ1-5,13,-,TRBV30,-,TGTGCCTGGAGCAGGGCGAGCAATCAGCCCCAGCATTTT,CAWSRASNQPQHF
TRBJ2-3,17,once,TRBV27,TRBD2,TGTGCCAGCAGTACCAGACTAGCGGGGGCTTTTGGAGATACGCAGTATTTT,CASSTRLAGAFGDTQYF
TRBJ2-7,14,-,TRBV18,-,TGTGCCAGCTCACCACGCGACGGGGATGCCGAGCAGTACTTC,CASSPRDGDAEQYF
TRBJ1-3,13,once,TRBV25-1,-,TGTGCCAGTGGGGGGGCGGGTGGAAACACCATATATTTT,CASGGAGGNTIYF
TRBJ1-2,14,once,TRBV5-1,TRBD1,TGCGCCAGCAGCCCGGCGGACAGGGGGAGAGGCTACACCTTC,CASSPADRGRGYTF
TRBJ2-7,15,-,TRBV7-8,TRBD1,TGTGCCAGCAGCATATACCCAGGGGGTAGCTACGAGCAGTACTTC,CASSIYPGGSYEQYF
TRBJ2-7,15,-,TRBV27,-,TGTGCCAGCAGTTCTACCGGGACTTTCCTTTTTGAGCAGTACTTC,CASSSTGTFLFEQYF
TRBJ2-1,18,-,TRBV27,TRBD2,TGTGCCAGCAGTCCCGGGACTAGCGGGGTAAGCTCCTACAATGAGCAGTTCTTC,CASSPGTSGVSSYNEQFF
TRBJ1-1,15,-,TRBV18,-,TGTGCCAGCTCCACCGGGGCCGGGGAATTGACTGAAGCTTTCTTT,CASSTGAGELTEAFF
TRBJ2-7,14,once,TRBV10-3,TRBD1,TGTGCCATCAGGGACAGGGGGCCTTCCTACGAGCAGTACTTC,CAIRDRGPSYEQYF
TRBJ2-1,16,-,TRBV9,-,TGTGCCAGCAGCGTAGAGGGTTGGTGGGGCCACAATGAGCAGTTCTTC,CASSVEGWWGHNEQFF
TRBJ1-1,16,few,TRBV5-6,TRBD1,TGTGCCAGCAGCCTGAGAAGGACAGGGATCAACACTGAAGCTTTCTTT,CASSLRRTGINTEAFF
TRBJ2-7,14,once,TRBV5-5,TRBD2,TGTGCCAGCAGCTTTCTAGCGGGCTCCTACGAGCAGTACTTC,CASSFLAGSYEQYF
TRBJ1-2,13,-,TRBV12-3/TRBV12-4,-,TGTGCCAGCAGTTTGGGGAGGAACTATGGCTACACCTTC,CASSLGRNYGYTF
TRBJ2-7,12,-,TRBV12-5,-,TGTGCTAGTGGTTTTGGAGAAGACGAGCAGTACTTC,CASGFGEDEQYF
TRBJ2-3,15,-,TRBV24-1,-,TGTGCCACCAGTGTGAGCGAACTTAGCACAGATACGCAGTATTTT,CATSVSELSTDTQYF